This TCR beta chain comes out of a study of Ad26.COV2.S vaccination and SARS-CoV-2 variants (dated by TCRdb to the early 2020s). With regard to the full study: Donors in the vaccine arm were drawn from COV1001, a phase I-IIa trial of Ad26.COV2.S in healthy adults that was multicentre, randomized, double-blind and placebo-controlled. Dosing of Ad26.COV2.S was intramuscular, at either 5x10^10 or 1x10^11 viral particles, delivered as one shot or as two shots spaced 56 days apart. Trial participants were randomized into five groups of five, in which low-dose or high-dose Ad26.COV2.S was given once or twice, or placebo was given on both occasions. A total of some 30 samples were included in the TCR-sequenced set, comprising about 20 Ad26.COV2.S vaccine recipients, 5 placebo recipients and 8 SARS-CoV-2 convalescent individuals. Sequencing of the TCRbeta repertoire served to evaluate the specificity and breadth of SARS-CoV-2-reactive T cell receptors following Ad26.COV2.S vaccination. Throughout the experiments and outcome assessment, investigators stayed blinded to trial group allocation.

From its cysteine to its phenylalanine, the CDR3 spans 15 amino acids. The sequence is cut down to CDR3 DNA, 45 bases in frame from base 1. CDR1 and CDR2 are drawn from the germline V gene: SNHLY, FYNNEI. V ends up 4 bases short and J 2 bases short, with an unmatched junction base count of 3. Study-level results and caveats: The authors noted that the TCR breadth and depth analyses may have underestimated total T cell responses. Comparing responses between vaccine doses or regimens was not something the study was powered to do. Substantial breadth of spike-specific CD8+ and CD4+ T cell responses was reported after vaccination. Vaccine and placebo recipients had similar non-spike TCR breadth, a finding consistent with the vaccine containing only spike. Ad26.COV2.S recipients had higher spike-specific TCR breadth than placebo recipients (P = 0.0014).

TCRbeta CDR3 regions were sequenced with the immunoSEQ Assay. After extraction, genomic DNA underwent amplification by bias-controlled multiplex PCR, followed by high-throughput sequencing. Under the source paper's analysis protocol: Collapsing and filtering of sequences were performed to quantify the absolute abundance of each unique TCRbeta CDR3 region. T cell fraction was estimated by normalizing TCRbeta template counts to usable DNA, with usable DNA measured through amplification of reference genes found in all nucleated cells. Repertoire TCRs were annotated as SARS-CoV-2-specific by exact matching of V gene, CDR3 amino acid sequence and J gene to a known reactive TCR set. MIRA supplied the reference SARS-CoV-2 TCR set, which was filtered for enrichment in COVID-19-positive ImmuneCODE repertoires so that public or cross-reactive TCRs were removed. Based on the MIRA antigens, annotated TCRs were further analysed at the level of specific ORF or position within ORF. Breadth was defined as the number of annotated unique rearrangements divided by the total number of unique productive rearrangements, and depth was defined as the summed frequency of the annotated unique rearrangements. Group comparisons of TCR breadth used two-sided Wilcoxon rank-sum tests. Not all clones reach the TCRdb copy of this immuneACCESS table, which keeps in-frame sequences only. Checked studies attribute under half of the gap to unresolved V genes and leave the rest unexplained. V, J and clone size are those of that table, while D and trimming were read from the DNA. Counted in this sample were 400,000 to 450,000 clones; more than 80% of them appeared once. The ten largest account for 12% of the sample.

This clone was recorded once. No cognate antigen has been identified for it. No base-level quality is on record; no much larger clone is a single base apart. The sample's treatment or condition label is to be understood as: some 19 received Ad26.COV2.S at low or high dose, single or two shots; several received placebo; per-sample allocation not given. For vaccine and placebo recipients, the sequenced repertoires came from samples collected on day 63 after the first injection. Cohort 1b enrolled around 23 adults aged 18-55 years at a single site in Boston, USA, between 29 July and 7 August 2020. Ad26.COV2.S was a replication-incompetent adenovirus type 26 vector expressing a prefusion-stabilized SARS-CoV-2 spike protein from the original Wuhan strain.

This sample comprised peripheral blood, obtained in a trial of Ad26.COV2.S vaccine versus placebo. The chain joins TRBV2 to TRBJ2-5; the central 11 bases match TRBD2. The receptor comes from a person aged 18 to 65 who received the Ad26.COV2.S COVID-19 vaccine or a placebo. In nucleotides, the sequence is TGTGCCAGCAGTGGGGGACTAGCGGCTCAAGAGACCCAGTACTTC. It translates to CASSGGLAAQETQYF.